One sample yielded the 32 T cell receptor beta chains listed below, sequenced in a study of blood T cell repertoires in COVID-19. Sequencing used immunoSEQ multiplex PCR; TCRdb keeps in-frame clones, though not all of them. The table records fewer than 500,000 clones, approximately 90% of them present only once. Sequences were obtained from peripheral blood. These receptor sequences come from a woman in her twenties or thirties with acute or convalescent COVID-19.

V is TRBV6-5 and J is TRBJ2-7; a possible D gene is TRBD1 (6 bases). Germline lookup yields CDR1 MNHEY and CDR2 SVGAGI. Trimming shortened V by 6 bases and J by 0 bases, and 15 bases separated the two germline ends. The CDR3 is made up of 15 amino acids. As DNA, the CDR3 is TGTGCCAGCAGGAGACAGGTCCCGAGCTCCTACGAGCAGTACTTC. It translates to CASRRQVPSSYEQYF.

The V call is TRBV21-1, the J call TRBJ2-1; the table's D gene call, TRBD1, was not cross checked with the DNA. TRBV21-1 is shown as a pseudogene. CDR3 length equals 17 residues. This CDR3 reads CASRIPYRGEDYNEQFF. The CDR3 coding sequence is TGTGCCAGCAGGATCCCGTATAGGGGCGAAGATTACAATGAGCAGTTCTTC.

The genes are TRBV5-8 and TRBJ1-4, with TRBD1 as a possible D gene (6 bases). Looked up from germline, CDR1 is SGHTS and CDR2 is YDEGEE. Trimming left V 2 bases short and J 4 bases short, with 9 bases between. The CDR3 length is 14 residues. The CDR3 DNA reads TGTGCCAGCAGCTTTGGACAGATTAATGAAAAACTGTTTTTT. This translates into CASSFGQINEKLFF.

The chain combines TRBV13 with TRBJ2-5, with 8 bases aligning to TRBD1. This CDR3 is 15 amino acids long. Germline V gene data show CDR1 as PRHDT and CDR2 as FYEKMQ (reference sequence). V gave up 4 bases and J gave up 3 bases; unmatched junction bases: 7. In nucleotides, the CDR3 is TGTGCCAGCAGCTCCGACAAACAGGGGGAAGAGACCCAGTACTTC. This codes for CASSSDKQGEETQYF.

The chain couples TRBV7-9 to TRBJ1-2; 10 bases are a match to TRBD1. CDR3 length equals 15 residues. V lost 7 bases to trimming and J lost 4 bases; unmatched junction nucleotides: 9. Germline CDR1 is SEHNR and CDR2 is FQNEAQ (reference sequence). CDR3 residues: CASTRGTGDSYGYTF. Here the CDR3 DNA reads TGTGCCAGCACCAGGGGGACAGGGGATAGCTATGGCTACACCTTC.

CDR3 residues: CASSLYAGDNEQFF. CDR3 nucleotide sequence: TGTGCCAGCAGCTTATATGCAGGGGACAATGAGCAGTTCTTC. V and J are TRBV7-9 and TRBJ2-1; the D gene is possibly TRBD1 (6 bases). The germline V gene encodes CDR1 SEHNR and CDR2 FQNEAQ (reference sequence). The V end lost 2 bases, the J end lost 5 bases, and 10 bases lay between the germline ends. There are 14 residues in the CDR3.

The J gene is TRBJ2-2, the V gene TRBV20-1; D call uncertain. Germline V lookup: CDR1 DFQATT, CDR2 SNEGSKA (reference sequence). V lost 3 bases and J 0 bases, leaving 8 bases between the germline ends. The CDR3 length is 14 residues. The CDR3 nucleotides are TGCAGTGCTAGTGAACGGGCGAACACCGGGGAGCTGTTTTTT. Protein sequence: CSASERANTGELFF.

The chain couples TRBV10-1 to TRBJ2-7, with TRBD1 matching 10 bases. V was clipped by 6 bases and J by 4 bases; unmatched bases: 3. The CDR3 has 13 residues. The germline CDR1 and CDR2 sequences are WNHNN and SYGVQD (reference sequence). DNA of the CDR3: TGCGCCAGCAGCGACAGGGGGCTATACGAGCAGTACTTC. Protein product: CASSDRGLYEQYF.

The rearrangement links TRBV5-4 to TRBJ2-2; TRBD2 matches at 9 bases. The CDR3 spans 16 residues. J lost 2 bases, V lost 4 bases, and 6 bases had no gene match. Germline CDR1 is SGHNT and CDR2 is YYREEE (reference sequence). Here the CDR3 DNA reads TGTGCCAGCAGCCCCGGACTAGCGCTTAACACCGGGGAGCTGTTTTTT. It specifies CASSPGLALNTGELFF.

The chain links TRBV6-6 to TRBJ2-7, with D tentatively TRBD2 (6 bases). The CDR3 consists of 12 residues. Trimming stripped 5 bases from V and 6 bases from J, with 11 bases between. Germline-derived CDR1 and CDR2 are MNHNY and SVGAGI (reference sequence). The CDR3 nucleotides are TGTGCCAGCAGTCGACTAGTAACCGAGCAGTACTTC. Its protein is CASSRLVTEQYF.

This rearrangement joins TRBV5-6 to TRBJ1-2; tentative D call: TRBD1 (6 bases). This CDR3 comprises 14 residues. V lost 4 bases to trimming and J lost 11 bases, with 21 bases between them. Looked up from germline, CDR1 is SGHDT and CDR2 is YYEEEE. The CDR3 DNA reads as TGTGCCAGCAGCCCACAGGACAGCCTCCCTATTTACACCTTC. Residues: CASSPQDSLPIYTF.

This clone was picked up a small number of times. The genes are TRBV2 and TRBJ2-1, with 9 bases identical to TRBD1. CDR3 length: 15 residues. V lost 7 bases to trimming and J lost 2 bases; unmatched junction nucleotides: 6. Germline V gene data show CDR1 as SNHLY and CDR2 as FYNNEI. The CDR3 reads CASTERDRAYNEQFF. The CDR3 region has the DNA TGTGCCAGCACCGAGCGGGACAGGGCCTACAATGAGCAGTTCTTC.

V gene TRBV4-1 combines with J gene TRBJ1-3; D gene ambiguous. The germline V and J ends were trimmed by 1 base and 1 base, with 17 bases remaining between them. Germline-derived CDR1 and CDR2 are MGHRA and YSYEKL. The CDR3 loop spans 18 amino acids. CDR3 sequence reads: CASSQVPFPGLSGNTIYF. The CDR3 DNA reads TGCGCCAGCAGCCAAGTGCCATTCCCTGGCTTATCTGGAAACACCATATATTTT.

The chain joins TRBV19 to TRBJ1-2, with 7 bases aligning to TRBD1. This CDR3 is built from 14 residues. Trimming took 6 bases from V and 3 from J; bases not matched to a gene: 7. The germline V gene has CDR1 LNHDA and CDR2 SQIVND (reference sequence). Written as DNA, the CDR3 is TGTGCCAGTAGCAGCAAGGGGGCGTACTATGGCTACACCTTC. Translation: CASSSKGAYYGYTF.

A word on this clone: The same CDR3 can be traced to other DNA sequences in this sample. V gene TRBV5-1 combines with J gene TRBJ2-3, with TRBD2 matching 9 bases. CDR1 is SGHRS and CDR2 is YFSETQ in the germline V gene. This CDR3 is built from 15 residues. The V gene end was trimmed by 0 bases and the J gene end by 1 base; junction bases not matched to a gene: 0. CDR3 residues: CASSLASGGTDTQYF. DNA of the CDR3: TGCGCCAGCAGCTTGGCTAGCGGGGGCACAGATACGCAGTATTTT. Filled out from reference TRBV5-1 and TRBJ2-3, the complete variable domain reads KAGVTQTPRYLIKTRGQQVTLSCSPISGHRSVSWYQQTPGQGLQFLFEYFSETQRNKGNFPGRFSGRQFSNSRSEMNVSTLELGDSALYLCASSLASGGTDTQYFGPGTRLTVL.

The CDR3 protein is CSVRTGWNSPLHF. The CDR3 DNA follows: TGCAGCGTTCGGACAGGGTGGAATTCACCCCTCCACTTT. V is TRBV29-1 and J is TRBJ1-6, with 8 bases identical to TRBD1. CDR3 size: 13 residues. Germline V gene data show CDR1 as SQVTM and CDR2 as ANQGSEA. The ends lost 5 bases at V and 7 bases at J; junction bases unmatched: 4.

This clone was counted between two and nine times. The V and J genes are TRBV27 and TRBJ1-6, with 7 bases lining up with TRBD1. Germline lookup yields CDR1 MNHEY and CDR2 SMNVEV (reference sequence). This CDR3 is 13 amino acids long. The CDR3 here is CMDRRRYNSPLHF. CDR3 in DNA: TGTATGGACAGGAGACGTTATAATTCACCCCTCCACTTT.

This sequence joins TRBV6-5 and TRBJ2-7, with 7 nucleotides matching TRBD1. With 5 bases clipped from V and 7 bases from J, the junction kept 8 bases outside the gene matches. The CDR3 consists of 13 residues. Germline CDR1 reads MNHEY; CDR2 reads SVGAGI. Here the CDR3 reads CASSRRQGAEQYF. DNA of the CDR3: TGTGCCAGCAGTCGCCGACAGGGCGCGGAGCAGTACTTC.

V usage is TRBV2 and J usage is TRBJ2-2, with D tentatively TRBD2 (6 bases). Trimming removed 4 bases from V and 4 bases from J, with 13 bases in between. The CDR3 spans 15 residues. From germline, CDR1 is SNHLY and CDR2 FYNNEI. This chain's CDR3 is CASSVGGESTGELFF. The CDR3 bases are TGTGCCAGCAGTGTAGGAGGGGAGAGCACCGGGGAGCTGTTTTTT.

CDR3 in amino acids: CASSESPGFSNQPQHF. The CDR3, as DNA: TGTGCCAGCAGTGAGAGTCCAGGGTTTAGCAATCAGCCCCAGCATTTT. The V and J genes are TRBV2 and TRBJ1-5; possible D gene TRBD1, 5 bases. With 3 bases removed from V and 0 bases from J, the gap between germline ends came to 12 bases. This CDR3 has 16 residues. The germline gives CDR1 SNHLY, CDR2 FYNNEI.

This clone showed up just a few times. The chain carries TRBV2 and TRBJ1-4; D is unresolved. The ends were cut back, 7 bases at V and 5 bases at J, with 11 bases in the middle. CDR1 is SNHLY, CDR2 FYNNEI, per germline. The CDR3 loop spans 13 amino acids. CDR3 nucleotide sequence: TGTGCCAGCACGAGAGAACAGAATGAAAAACTGTTTTTT. It encodes CASTREQNEKLFF. Combining the CDR3 with reference TRBV2 and TRBJ1-4 gives the whole variable domain EPEVTQTPSHQVTQMGQEVILRCVPISNHLYFYWYRQILGQKVEFLVSFYNNEISEKSEIFDDQFSVERPDGSNFTLKIRSTKLEDSAMYFCASTREQNEKLFFGSGTQLSVL.

This chain uses TRBV6-4 with TRBJ2-1, with 11 bases lining up with TRBD1. With V trimmed by 4 bases and J by 9 bases, 8 bases remained unmatched. The CDR3 runs 15 residues. Germline CDR1 reads MRHNA; CDR2 reads SNTAGT. The CDR3 bases are TGTGCCAGCAGTGGAGGGACAGGGGGTCGGGGTGAGCAGTTCTTC. Translating gives CASSGGTGGRGEQFF.

The DNA of the CDR3 is TGTGCCAGCAGCTTATTCGGGGGGTCCTACGAGCAGTACTTC. It encodes CASSLFGGSYEQYF. V is TRBV7-3 and J is TRBJ2-7, with 7 positions matching TRBD2. V dropped 2 bases and J dropped 1; count of bases not matched to a gene: 2. The CDR3 consists of 14 residues. CDR1 is SGHTA, CDR2 FQGTGA, per germline.

The genes are TRBV14 and TRBJ1-2; 8 bases agree with TRBD1. Per germline, CDR1 SGHDN and CDR2 FVKESK. Germline trimming cut 4 bases from V and 4 bases from J; bases unmatched to any gene: 8. This CDR3 has 15 amino acids. The CDR3 nucleotides read TGTGCCAGCAGCCCGCATTTTACAGGGGGCTATGGCTACACCTTC. This sequence encodes CASSPHFTGGYGYTF. Full variable domain (missing parts from reference TRBV14 and TRBJ1-2): EAGVTQFPSHSVIEKGQTVTLRCDPISGHDNLYWYRRVMGKEIKFLLHFVKESKQDESGMPNNRFLAERTGGTYSTLKVQPAELEDSGVYFCASSPHFTGGYGYTFGSGTRLTVV.

This sequence joins TRBV27 and TRBJ2-7; D possibly corresponds to TRBD1 (7 bases). Germline-derived CDR1 and CDR2 are MNHEY and SMNVEV (reference sequence). V was shortened by 7 bases and J by 4 bases, with 17 bases between the two germline ends. The CDR3 length is 14 residues. DNA for the CDR3: TGTGCCAGCAACGTAAGGGCAGGGGGGTACGAGCAGTACTTC. This gives the protein CASNVRAGGYEQYF.

The genes are TRBV12-3 or TRBV12-4 and TRBJ1-5; D possibly corresponds to TRBD1 (6 bases). CDR3 size: 13 residues. The V end was cut by 5 bases, the J end by 4 bases, with 9 bases between. CDR3 in amino acids: CASSRTVNQPQHF. The CDR3 bases are TGTGCCAGCAGTCGGACAGTTAATCAGCCCCAGCATTTT.

Points on this clone: This specimen includes other DNA sequences encoding the same CDR3. V is TRBV4-1 and J is TRBJ2-2; maybe TRBD2 (5 bases). Trimming took 0 bases from V and 4 from J, leaving 6 bases between them. Germline V gene sequence: CDR1 MGHRA, CDR2 YSYEKL. CDR3 length: 14 residues. CDR3 in DNA: TGCGCCAGCAGCCAAGATCGGGGCACCGGGGAGCTGTTTTTT. It codes for CASSQDRGTGELFF.

The chain joins TRBV30 to TRBJ2-2; 11 nucleotides align to TRBD1. The junction had 4 bases not matched to a gene; V was cut back by 4 bases and J by 6 bases. Germline V gene data show CDR1 as GTSNPN and CDR2 as SVGIG (reference sequence). The CDR3 runs 14 residues. For the CDR3, the DNA is TGTGCCTGGAACACGGGACAGGGGGCCGGGGAGCTGTTTTTT. Amino acids: CAWNTGQGAGELFF. Drawing the rest from reference TRBV30 and TRBJ2-2, the complete variable domain is SQTIHQWPATLVQPVGSPLSLECTVEGTSNPNLYWYRQAAGRGLQLLFYSVGIGQISSEVPQNLSASRPQDRQFILSSKKLLLSDSGFYLCAWNTGQGAGELFFGEGSRLTVL.

The table lists this clone with many counts. The chain is built from TRBV7-9 and TRBJ2-5, with 8 bases that match TRBD2. The junction had 9 bases not matched to a gene; V was cut back by 1 base and J by 5 bases. This CDR3 is built from 16 residues. CDR1 and CDR2 (germline): SEHNR, FQNEAQ (reference sequence). The DNA for the CDR3 is TGTGCCAGCAGCTTAGGCAGCGGGGGTTACCGGGAGACCCAGTACTTC. It specifies CASSLGSGGYRETQYF.

The chain links TRBV2 to TRBJ2-5; tentative D call: TRBD1 (6 bases). CDR3 size: 15 residues. Per the germline V gene, CDR1 is SNHLY and CDR2 is FYNNEI. V dropped 6 bases and J dropped 2 bases, with 16 bases sitting between them. In nucleotides, the CDR3 is TGTGCCAGCAGGGCCCAAGAAAGGGGGCAAGAGACCCAGTACTTC. Residues: CASRAQERGQETQYF.

The V call is TRBV29-1, the J call TRBJ1-2; possible D gene TRBD1, 5 bases. The CDR3 extends over 12 amino acids. V lost 6 bases, J lost 7 bases, and 15 bases lay in between. In germline, CDR1 is SQVTM, CDR2 ANQGSEA. The CDR3 nucleotides read TGCAGCGTATCGGACGGGGGGGGTGGCTACACCTTC. Amino acid sequence: CSVSDGGGGYTF.

The J gene is TRBJ2-1, the V gene TRBV7-3; a weak D match, TRBD2 (7 bases). The CDR3 consists of 19 residues. V was cut by 7 bases and J by 0 bases, with 25 bases left in between. Germline V gene sequence: CDR1 SGHTA, CDR2 FQGTGA. The CDR3 here is CASTTTGGPDRSSYNEQFF. CDR3 DNA: TGTGCCAGCACCACGACGGGGGGCCCGGACCGGAGCTCCTACAATGAGCAGTTCTTC.